The sequence of this T cell receptor beta chain was determined in a study of monozygotic twins with inflammatory bowel disease. Study-level points and caveats: The authors could not tell different T cell subtypes apart. Patient-to-patient differences in immunosuppressive treatment may have added variability to the repertoires. Using the inverse Simpson index, IBD patients had lower TCRbeta diversity than healthy co-twins.

This CDR3 contains 18 residues. The germline CDR1 and CDR2 sequences are DFQATT and SNEGSKA (reference sequence). Both the TCRalpha cDNA and the TCRbeta cDNA were taken through two nested PCRs, lasting approximately 16 and 9 cycles. TCRdb reprocessed the 5' RACE reads; each CDR3 protein has one entry and no DNA is given. The table lists about 110,000 distinct CDR3 sequences. Points on this clonotype: What it binds is not known.

The material sequenced was blood. The chain employs TRBV20-1 and TRBJ1-5; the TRBD1 assignment by TCRdb is unverifiable without DNA. The TCR was taken from a human donor with ulcerative colitis or Crohn's disease, or a healthy co-twin of an affected twin (not recorded which). CDR3 region: CSAALSDRDKYSNQPQHF.